These 2 T cell receptor beta chains were sequenced from one sample in a study of radiotherapy plus CTLA-4 blockade in lung cancer. Method: immunoSEQ multiplex PCR; TCRdb's copy keeps in-frame clones and lacks some. The sample holds more than 80,000 clones; around 85% are singletons and the top ten take roughly 2.3%. The input for sequencing was peripheral blood, taken from a patient treated with radiotherapy plus ipilimumab. The receptors shown here come from a human donor with non-small cell lung cancer that progressed on radiotherapy plus ipilimumab. Some clones in this sample may be carry-over from other donors' samples.

The chain has TRBV5-3 and TRBJ2-6, with D possibly matching TRBD1 (6 bases). TRBV5-3 qualifies as an ORF whose function is uncertain. Trimming took 1 base from V and 0 from J, leaving 14 bases between them. The CDR3 sequence is 18 residues long. CDR3 bases: TGTGCCAGAAGCTTGAACCCGGGACACCCCTCTGGGGCCAACGTCCTGACTTTC. It specifies CARSLNPGHPSGANVLTF.

This clone was detected a few times. The chain employs TRBV5-6 and TRBJ1-3; 8 nucleotides line up with TRBD1. CDR3 length: 15 amino acids. The V gene's germline CDR1 is SGHDT and CDR2 YYEEEE. The V and J ends lost 4 bases and 6 bases, in that order; junction bases with no gene match: 9. The CDR3 loop is CASSPGQGRENTIYF. Written as DNA, the CDR3 is TGTGCCAGCAGCCCCGGACAGGGAAGGGAAAACACCATATATTTT.